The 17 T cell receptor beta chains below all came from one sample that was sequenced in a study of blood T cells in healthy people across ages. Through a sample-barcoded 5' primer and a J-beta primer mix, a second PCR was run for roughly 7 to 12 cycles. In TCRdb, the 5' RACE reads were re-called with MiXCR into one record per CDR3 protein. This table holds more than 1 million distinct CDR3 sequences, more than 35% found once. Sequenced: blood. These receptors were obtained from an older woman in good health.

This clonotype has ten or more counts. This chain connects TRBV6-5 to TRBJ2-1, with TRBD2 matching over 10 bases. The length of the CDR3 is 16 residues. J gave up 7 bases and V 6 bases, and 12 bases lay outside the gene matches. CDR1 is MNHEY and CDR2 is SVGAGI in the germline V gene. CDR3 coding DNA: TGTGCCAGCAGCCCTCGGACTAGCGGCCGACGTAATGAGCAGTTCTTC. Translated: CASSPRTSGRRNEQFF.

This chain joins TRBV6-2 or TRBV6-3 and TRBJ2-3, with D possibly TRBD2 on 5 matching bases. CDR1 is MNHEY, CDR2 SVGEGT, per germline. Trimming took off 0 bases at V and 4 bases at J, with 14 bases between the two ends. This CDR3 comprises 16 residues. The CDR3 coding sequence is TGTGCCAGCAGTTACTCGGTCAGCGAGGGATCAGATACGCAGTATTTT. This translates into CASSYSVSEGSDTQYF.

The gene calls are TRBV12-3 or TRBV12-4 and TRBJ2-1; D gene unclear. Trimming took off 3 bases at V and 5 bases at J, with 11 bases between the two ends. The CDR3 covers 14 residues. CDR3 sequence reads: CASSFLHPNNEQFF. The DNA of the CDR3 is TGTGCCAGCAGTTTCTTACACCCTAACAATGAGCAGTTCTTC.

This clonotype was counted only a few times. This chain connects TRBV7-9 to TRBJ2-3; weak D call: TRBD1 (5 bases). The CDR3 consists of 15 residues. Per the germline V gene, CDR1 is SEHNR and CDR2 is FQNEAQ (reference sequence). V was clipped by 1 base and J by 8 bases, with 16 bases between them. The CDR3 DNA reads TGTGCCAGCAGCTTAGAGGCTCGTATTGGGGCTACGCAGTATTTT. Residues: CASSLEARIGATQYF.

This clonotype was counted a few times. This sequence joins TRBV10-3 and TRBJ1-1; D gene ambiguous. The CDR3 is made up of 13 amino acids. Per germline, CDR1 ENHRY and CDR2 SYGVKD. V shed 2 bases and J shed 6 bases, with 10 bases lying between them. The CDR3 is CAISEGSFAEAFF. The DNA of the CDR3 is TGTGCCATCAGTGAGGGCAGTTTCGCTGAAGCTTTCTTT.

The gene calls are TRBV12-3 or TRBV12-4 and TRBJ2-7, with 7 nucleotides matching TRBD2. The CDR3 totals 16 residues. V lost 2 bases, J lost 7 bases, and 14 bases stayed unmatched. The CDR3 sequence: CASSLRARGRAGEQYF. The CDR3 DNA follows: TGTGCCAGCAGTTTAAGGGCCAGAGGGAGGGCGGGTGAGCAGTACTTC.

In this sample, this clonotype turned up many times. CDR3 amino acids: CASSQPGGLAYEQYF. CDR3 nucleotides: TGTGCCAGCAGTCAACCCGGCGGTCTGGCCTACGAGCAGTACTTC. V gene TRBV27 combines with J gene TRBJ2-7; unclear D gene. Trimming left V 5 bases short and J 2 bases short, with 16 bases between. From germline, CDR1 is MNHEY and CDR2 SMNVEV (reference sequence). The CDR3 has 15 residues.

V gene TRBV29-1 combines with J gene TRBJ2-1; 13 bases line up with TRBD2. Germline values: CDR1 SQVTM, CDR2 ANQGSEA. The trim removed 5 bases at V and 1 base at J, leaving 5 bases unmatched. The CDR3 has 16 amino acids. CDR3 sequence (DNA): TGCAGCGTTAAGGGGACTAGCGGGGTTTCCTACAATGAGCAGTTCTTC. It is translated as CSVKGTSGVSYNEQFF.

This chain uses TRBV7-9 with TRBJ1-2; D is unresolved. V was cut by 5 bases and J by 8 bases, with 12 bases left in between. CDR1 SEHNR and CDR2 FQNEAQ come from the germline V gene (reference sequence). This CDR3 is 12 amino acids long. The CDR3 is CASSNNNGGYTF. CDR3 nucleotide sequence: TGTGCCAGCAGCAATAATAACGGGGGCTACACCTTC.

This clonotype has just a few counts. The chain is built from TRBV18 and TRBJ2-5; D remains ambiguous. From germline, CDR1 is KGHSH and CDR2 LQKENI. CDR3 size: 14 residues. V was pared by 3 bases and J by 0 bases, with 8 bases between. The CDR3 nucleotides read TGTGCCAGCTCACCCACACGGAACCAAGAGACCCAGTACTTC. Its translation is CASSPTRNQETQYF.

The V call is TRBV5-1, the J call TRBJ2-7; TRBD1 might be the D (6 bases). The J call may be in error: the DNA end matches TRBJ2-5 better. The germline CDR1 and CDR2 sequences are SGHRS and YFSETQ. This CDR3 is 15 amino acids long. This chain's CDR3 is CASSLDGRTEETQYF. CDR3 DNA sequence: TGCGCCAGCAGCTTGGATGGCCGGACAGAAGAGACCCAGTACTTC.

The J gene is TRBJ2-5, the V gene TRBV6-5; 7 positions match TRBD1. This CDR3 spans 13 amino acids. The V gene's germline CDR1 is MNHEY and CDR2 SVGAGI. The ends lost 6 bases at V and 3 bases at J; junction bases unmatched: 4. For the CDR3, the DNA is TGTGCCAGCAGGACAGGGCGAAAAGAGACCCAGTACTTC. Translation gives CASRTGRKETQYF.

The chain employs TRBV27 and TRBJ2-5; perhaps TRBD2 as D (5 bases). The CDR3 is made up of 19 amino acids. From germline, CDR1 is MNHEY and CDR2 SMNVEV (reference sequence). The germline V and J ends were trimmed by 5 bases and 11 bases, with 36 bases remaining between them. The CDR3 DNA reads TGTGCCAGCAGTCCCAAATCCGCGTTAGAGGGTCCCCCAAGAGTGGGTCAGTACTTC. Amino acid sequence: CASSPKSALEGPPRVGQYF.

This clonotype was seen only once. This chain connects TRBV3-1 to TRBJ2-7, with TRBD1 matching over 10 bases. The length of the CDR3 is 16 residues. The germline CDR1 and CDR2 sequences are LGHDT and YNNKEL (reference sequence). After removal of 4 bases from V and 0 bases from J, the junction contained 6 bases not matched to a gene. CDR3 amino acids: CASSRRGTGVSYEQYF. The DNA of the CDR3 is TGTGCCAGCAGCCGCCGAGGGACAGGGGTCTCCTACGAGCAGTACTTC.

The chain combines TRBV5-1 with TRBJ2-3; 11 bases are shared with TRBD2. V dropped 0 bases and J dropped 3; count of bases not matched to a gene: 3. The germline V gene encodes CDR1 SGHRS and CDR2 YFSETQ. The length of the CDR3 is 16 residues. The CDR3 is CASSLVPSGGTDTQYF. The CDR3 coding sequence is TGCGCCAGCAGCTTGGTCCCTAGCGGGGGGACAGATACGCAGTATTTT. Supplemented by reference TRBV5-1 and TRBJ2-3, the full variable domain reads KAGVTQTPRYLIKTRGQQVTLSCSPISGHRSVSWYQQTPGQGLQFLFEYFSETQRNKGNFPGRFSGRQFSNSRSEMNVSTLELGDSALYLCASSLVPSGGTDTQYFGPGTRLTVL.

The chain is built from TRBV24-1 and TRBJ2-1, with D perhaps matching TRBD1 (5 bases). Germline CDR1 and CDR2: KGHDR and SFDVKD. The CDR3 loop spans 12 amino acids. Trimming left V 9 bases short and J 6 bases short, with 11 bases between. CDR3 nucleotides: TGTGCCACCGAAGGGGCGTTCAATGAGCAGTTCTTC. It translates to CATEGAFNEQFF.

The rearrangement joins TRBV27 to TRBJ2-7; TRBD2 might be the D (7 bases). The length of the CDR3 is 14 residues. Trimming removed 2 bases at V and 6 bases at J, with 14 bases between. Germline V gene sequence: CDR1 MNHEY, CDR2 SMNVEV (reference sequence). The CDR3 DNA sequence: TGTGCCAGCAGTTTACGGGGGGCGCGTTGCGAGCAGTACTTC. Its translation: CASSLRGARCEQYF.